These T cell receptor beta chains were read from a single sample in a study of T cell responses to AZD1222 COVID-19 vaccine. The repertoire was sequenced with immunoSEQ multiplex PCR; TCRdb's copy has only in-frame clones and lacks some. Among fewer than 150,000 clones listed, more than 85% were seen once. The material was peripheral blood, obtained 28 days after the second AZD1222 dose. The receptor set was obtained from an adult who received the AZD1222 COVID-19 vaccine. Both conserved end residues are part of each CDR3.

>16|TRBJ1-3|TRBV10-3
CAISAGDRGAGNTIYF
>13|TRBJ1-5|TRBV18
CASSQQGDQPQHF
>14|TRBJ2-7|TRBV28
CASSLGKVLNEQYF
>15|TRBJ1-3|TRBV10-3
CAIRAGTDSGNTIYF
>14|TRBJ1-2|TRBV6-5
CASRTDGRERGYTF
>15|TRBJ1-1|TRBV10-2
CASSEEGQAVTEAFF
>15|TRBJ2-3|TRBV9
CASSLHGGGTDTQYF
>12|TRBJ2-3|TRBV11-2
CASSTSGRAPYF
>13|TRBJ2-7|TRBV6-5
CASSYKGSYEQYF
>17|TRBJ2-6|TRBV5-4
CASSLKAGWSGANVLTF
>16|TRBJ2-7|TRBV9
CASSVAETSKAYEQYF
>13|TRBJ2-5|TRBV18
CASSPQKEETQYF
>14|TRBJ1-6|TRBV18
CASSPKAANSPLHF
>16|TRBJ1-2|TRBV2
CASSPPGQGANYGYTF
>13|TRBJ2-5|TRBV13
CASNRADQETQYF
>13|TRBJ1-2|TRBV3-1/TRBV3-2
CASSQEAGNGYTF
>13|TRBJ2-7|TRBV27
CARSRGVGYEQYF
>13|TRBJ1-2|TRBV11-2
CASSLQGRRGYTF
>14|TRBJ1-5|TRBV3-1/TRBV3-2
CASSQDLGDQPQHF
>12|TRBJ2-7|TRBV24-1
CATSLRNYEQYF
>13|TRBJ2-3|TRBV7-3
CASSPTGRETSSF
>15|TRBJ1-3|TRBV6-6
CASSWSQGSGNTIYF
>14|TRBJ2-5|TRBV7-9
CASSARDLEETQYF
>14|TRBJ2-2|TRBV3-1/TRBV3-2
CASSQSVNTGELFF
>18|TRBJ2-2|TRBV2
CASSALIAGGPGTGELFF
>17|TRBJ1-6|TRBV27
CASSLFLRGSYNSPLHF
>14|TRBJ2-7|TRBV5-1
CASSLQASSYEQYF
>17|TRBJ2-2|TRBV11-2
CASSWTLSGGRAGELFF
>15|TRBJ2-2|TRBV6-6
CASSQTGDNTGELFF
>14|TRBJ1-6|TRBV7-8
CASSLIRDNSPLHF
>16|TRBJ2-5|TRBV5-1
CASSRNSLAGQETQYF
>11|TRBJ2-7|TRBV6-5
CASSGTYEQYF
>15|TRBJ1-1|TRBV4-3
CASSQDRQGTTEAFF
>17|TRBJ1-2|TRBV18
CASSPPGSRPLNYGYTF
>15|TRBJ1-1|TRBV10-3
CATTTGGVRNTEAFF
>14|TRBJ2-7|TRBV7-2
CASRKRQGMGEQYF
>14|TRBJ1-2|TRBV28
CASRAGQGIYGYTF
>16|TRBJ2-2|TRBV9
CASSAVGSWNTGELFF
>16|TRBJ2-3|TRBV29-1
CSVGKRGGWGTDTQYF
>13|TRBJ2-7|TRBV27
CASSLSNGYEQYF
>14|TRBJ2-2|TRBV15
CATSRPTTTGELFF
>14|TRBJ2-3|TRBV19
CASSMAGGIDTQYF
>12|TRBJ1-2|TRBV6-5
CASRHREGGYTF
>12|TRBJ2-7|TRBV6-5
CASKDRGYEQYF
>14|TRBJ1-2|TRBV5-6
CASSLNREWGGYTF
>14|TRBJ2-2|TRBV19
CASSTGEKVGELFF
>16|TRBJ2-5|TRBV19
CASSIEAPGAQETQYF
>14|TRBJ1-1|TRBV27
CASSLLGSYTEASF
>13|TRBJ2-5|TRBV12-3/TRBV12-4
CASGRASGETQYF
>15|TRBJ2-5|TRBV7-9
CASSFELGIQETQYF
>18|TRBJ1-2|TRBV5-6
CASSLGPPGRSDGYGYTF
>13|TRBJ1-2|TRBV4-3
CASSQEDHYGYTF
>16|TRBJ2-3|TRBV6-2/TRBV6-3
CASSYSHTSGTDTQYF